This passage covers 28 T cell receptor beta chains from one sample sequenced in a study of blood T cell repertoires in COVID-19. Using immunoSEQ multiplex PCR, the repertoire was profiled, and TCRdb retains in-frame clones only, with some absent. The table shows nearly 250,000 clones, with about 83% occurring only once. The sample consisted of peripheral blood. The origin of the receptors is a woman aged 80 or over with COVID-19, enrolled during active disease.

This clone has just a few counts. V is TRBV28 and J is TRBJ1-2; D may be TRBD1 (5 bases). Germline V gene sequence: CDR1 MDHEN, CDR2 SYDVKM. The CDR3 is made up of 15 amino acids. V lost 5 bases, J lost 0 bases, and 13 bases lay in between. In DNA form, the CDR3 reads TGTGCCAGCAGTCCCTCAGCAGGGACTAACTATGGCTACACCTTC. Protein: CASSPSAGTNYGYTF.

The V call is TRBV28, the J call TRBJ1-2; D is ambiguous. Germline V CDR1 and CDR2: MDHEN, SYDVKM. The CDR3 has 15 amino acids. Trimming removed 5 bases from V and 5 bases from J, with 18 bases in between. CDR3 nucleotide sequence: TGTGCCAGCAGTAGTTTCTTGGGCGACCTATATGGCTACACCTTC. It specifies CASSSFLGDLYGYTF.

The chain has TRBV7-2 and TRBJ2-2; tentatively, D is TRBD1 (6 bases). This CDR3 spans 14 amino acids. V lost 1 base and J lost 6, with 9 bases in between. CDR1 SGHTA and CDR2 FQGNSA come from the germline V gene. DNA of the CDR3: TGTGCCAGCAGCTTAGACAGGGAGTCCGGGGAGCTGTTTTTT. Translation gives CASSLDRESGELFF.

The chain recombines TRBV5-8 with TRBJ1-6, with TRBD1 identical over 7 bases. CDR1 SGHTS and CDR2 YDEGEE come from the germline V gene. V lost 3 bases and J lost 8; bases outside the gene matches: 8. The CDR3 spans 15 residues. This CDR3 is CASSSITGVDSPLHF. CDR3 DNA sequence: TGTGCCAGCAGCTCCATAACAGGGGTGGATTCACCCCTCCACTTT.

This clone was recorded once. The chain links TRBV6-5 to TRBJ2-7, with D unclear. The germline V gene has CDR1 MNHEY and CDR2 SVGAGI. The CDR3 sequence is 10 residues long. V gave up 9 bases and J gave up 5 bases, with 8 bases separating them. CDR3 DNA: TGTGCCAGGGCCCCCAACGAGCAGTACGTC. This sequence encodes CARAPNEQYV.

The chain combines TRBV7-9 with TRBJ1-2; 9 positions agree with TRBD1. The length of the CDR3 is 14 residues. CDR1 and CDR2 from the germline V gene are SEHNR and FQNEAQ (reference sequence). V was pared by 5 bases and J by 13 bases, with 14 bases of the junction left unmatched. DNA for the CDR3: TGTGCCAGCAGCGAAACCCCGGGGACAGGGAGTTTCACCTTC. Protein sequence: CASSETPGTGSFTF.

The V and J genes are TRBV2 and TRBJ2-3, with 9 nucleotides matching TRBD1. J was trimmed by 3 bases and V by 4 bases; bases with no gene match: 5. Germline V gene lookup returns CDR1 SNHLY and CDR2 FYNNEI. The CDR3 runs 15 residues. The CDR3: CASSGQGVRTDTQYF. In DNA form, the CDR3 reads TGTGCCAGCAGTGGACAGGGGGTACGGACAGATACGCAGTATTTT.

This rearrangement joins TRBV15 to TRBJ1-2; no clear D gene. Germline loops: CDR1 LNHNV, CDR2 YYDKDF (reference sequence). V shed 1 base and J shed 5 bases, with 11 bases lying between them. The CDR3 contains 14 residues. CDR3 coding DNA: TGTGCCACCAGCAGAGCGGCAGGTCTATATGGCTACACCTTC. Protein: CATSRAAGLYGYTF.

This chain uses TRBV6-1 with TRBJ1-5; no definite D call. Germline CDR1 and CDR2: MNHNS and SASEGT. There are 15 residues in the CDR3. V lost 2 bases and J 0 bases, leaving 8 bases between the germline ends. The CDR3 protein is CASSEQTNSNQPQHF. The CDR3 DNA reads TGTGCCAGCAGTGAACAGACAAATAGCAATCAGCCCCAGCATTTT.

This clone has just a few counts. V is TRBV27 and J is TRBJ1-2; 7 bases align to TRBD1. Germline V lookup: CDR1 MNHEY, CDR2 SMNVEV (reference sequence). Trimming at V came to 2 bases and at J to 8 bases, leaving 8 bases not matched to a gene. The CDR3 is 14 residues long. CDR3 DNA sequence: TGTGCCAGCAGTTTAGCCCCGGGACAGACGGGCTACACCTTC. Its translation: CASSLAPGQTGYTF.

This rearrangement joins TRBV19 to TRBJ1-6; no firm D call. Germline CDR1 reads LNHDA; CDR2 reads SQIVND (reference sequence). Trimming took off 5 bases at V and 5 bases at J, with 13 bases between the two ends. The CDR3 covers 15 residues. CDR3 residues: CASSPTGRDNSPLHF. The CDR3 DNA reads TGTGCCAGTAGTCCCACCGGGAGGGATAATTCACCCCTCCACTTT.

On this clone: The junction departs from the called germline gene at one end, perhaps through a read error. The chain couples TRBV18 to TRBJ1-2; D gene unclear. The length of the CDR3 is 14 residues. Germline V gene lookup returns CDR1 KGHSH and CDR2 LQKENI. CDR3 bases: TGTGCCAGCTCACCACCCGAGACTAATTATGGCTACACCTTC. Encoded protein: CASSPPETNYGYTF. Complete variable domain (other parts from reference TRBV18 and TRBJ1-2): NAGVMQNPRHLVRRRGQEARLRCSPMKGHSHVYWYRQLPEEGLKFMVYLQKENIIDESGMPKERFSAEFPKEGPSILRIQQVVRGDSAAYFCASSPPETNYGYTFGSGTRLTVV.

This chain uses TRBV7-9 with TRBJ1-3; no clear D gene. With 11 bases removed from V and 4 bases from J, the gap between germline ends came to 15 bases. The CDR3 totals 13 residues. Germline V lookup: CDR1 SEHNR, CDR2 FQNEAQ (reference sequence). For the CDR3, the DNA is TGTGCCGTCCATCGGGGTTCAGGAAACACCATATATTTT. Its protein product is CAVHRGSGNTIYF.

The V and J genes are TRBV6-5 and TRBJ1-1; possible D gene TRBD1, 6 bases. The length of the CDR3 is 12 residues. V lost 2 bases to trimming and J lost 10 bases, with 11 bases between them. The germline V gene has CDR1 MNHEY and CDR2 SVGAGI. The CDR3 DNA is TGTGCCAGCAGTTACCCACAGGGTAGAGCTTTCTTT. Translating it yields CASSYPQGRAFF.

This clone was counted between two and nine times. The CDR3 coding sequence is TGTGCCAGCAAACAGGGACAAGGGAGAGCGACTGAAGCTTTCTTT. Amino acid sequence: CASKQGQGRATEAFF. The V call is TRBV19, the J call TRBJ1-1; TRBD1 is a possible D gene (6 bases). CDR1 is LNHDA, CDR2 SQIVND, per germline (reference sequence). CDR3 size: 15 residues. V was cut by 9 bases and J by 5 bases, with 22 bases left in between.

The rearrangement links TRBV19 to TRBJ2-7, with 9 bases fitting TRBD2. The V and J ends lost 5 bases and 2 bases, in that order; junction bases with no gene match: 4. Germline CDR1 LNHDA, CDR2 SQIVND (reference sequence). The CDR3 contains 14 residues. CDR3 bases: TGTGCCAGTAGTGTTAGCGGGGGCGCCTACGAGCAGTACTTC. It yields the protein CASSVSGGAYEQYF. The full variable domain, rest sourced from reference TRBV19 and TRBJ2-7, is DGGITQSPKYLFRKEGQNVTLSCEQNLNHDAMYWYRQDPGQGLRLIYYSQIVNDFQKGDIAEGYSVSREKKESFPLTVTSAQKNPTAFYLCASSVSGGAYEQYFGPGTRLTVT.

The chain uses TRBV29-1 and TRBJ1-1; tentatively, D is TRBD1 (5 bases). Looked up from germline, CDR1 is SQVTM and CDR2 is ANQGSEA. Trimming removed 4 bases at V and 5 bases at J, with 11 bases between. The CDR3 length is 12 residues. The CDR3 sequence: CSVGRQGTEAFF. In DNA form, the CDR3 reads TGCAGCGTTGGACGGCAGGGAACTGAAGCTTTCTTT.

DNA of the CDR3: TGCAGCGTTGAAGATGTCAGGGAAGAGACCCAGTACTTC. Amino acid sequence: CSVEDVREETQYF. The chain joins TRBV29-1 to TRBJ2-5, with a possible D match to TRBD1 (5 bases). The CDR3 extends over 13 amino acids. The ends were cut back, 0 bases at V and 3 bases at J, with 8 bases in the middle. Germline loops: CDR1 SQVTM, CDR2 ANQGSEA. Complete variable domain (other parts from reference TRBV29-1 and TRBJ2-5): SAVISQKPSRDICQRGTSLTIQCQVDSQVTMMFWYRQQPGQSLTLIATANQGSEATYESGFVIDKFPISRPNLTFSTLTVSNMSPEDSSIYLCSVEDVREETQYFGPGTRLLVL.

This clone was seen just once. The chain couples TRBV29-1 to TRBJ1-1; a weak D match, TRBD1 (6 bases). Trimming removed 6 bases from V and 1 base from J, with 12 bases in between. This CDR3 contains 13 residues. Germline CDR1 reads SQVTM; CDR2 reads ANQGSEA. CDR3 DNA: TGCAGCGTGCCGGCAGGGGCGAACACTGAAGCTTTCTTT. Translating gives CSVPAGANTEAFF.

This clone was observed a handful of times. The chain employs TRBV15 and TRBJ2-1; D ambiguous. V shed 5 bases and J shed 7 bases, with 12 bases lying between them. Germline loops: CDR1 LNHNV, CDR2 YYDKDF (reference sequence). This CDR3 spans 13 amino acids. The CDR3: CATSRTIWNEQFF. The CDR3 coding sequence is TGTGCCACCAGCCGCACTATTTGGAATGAGCAGTTCTTC.

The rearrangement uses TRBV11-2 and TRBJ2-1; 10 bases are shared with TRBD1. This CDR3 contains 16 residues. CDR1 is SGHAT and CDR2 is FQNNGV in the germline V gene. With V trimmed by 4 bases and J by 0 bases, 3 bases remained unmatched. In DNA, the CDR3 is TGTGCCAGCAGCTCCCGGACAGGGGGCTCCTACAATGAGCAGTTCTTC. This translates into CASSSRTGGSYNEQFF. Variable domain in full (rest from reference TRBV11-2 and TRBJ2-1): EAGVAQSPRYKIIEKRQSVAFWCNPISGHATLYWYQQILGQGPKLLIQFQNNGVVDDSQLPKDRFSAERLKGVDSTLKIQPAKLEDSAVYLCASSSRTGGSYNEQFFGPGTRLTVL.

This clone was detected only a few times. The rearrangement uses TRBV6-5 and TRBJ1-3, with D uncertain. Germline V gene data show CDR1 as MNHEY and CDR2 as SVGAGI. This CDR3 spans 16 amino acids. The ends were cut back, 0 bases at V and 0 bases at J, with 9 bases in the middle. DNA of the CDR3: TGTGCCAGCAGTTACTCTTGGCGACTCTCTGGAAACACCATATATTTT. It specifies CASSYSWRLSGNTIYF.

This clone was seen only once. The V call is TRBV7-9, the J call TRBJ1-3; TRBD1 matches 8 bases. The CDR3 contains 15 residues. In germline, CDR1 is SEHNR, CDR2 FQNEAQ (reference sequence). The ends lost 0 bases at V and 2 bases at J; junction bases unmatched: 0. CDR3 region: CASSLATGAGNTIYF. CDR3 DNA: TGTGCCAGCAGCTTAGCGACAGGGGCTGGAAACACCATATATTTT.

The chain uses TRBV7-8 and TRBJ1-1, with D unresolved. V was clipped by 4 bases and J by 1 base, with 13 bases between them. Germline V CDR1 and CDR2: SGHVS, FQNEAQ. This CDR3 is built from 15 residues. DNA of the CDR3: TGTGCCAGCAGCTCATATCCCGGGTCGAACACTGAAGCTTTCTTT. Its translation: CASSSYPGSNTEAFF.

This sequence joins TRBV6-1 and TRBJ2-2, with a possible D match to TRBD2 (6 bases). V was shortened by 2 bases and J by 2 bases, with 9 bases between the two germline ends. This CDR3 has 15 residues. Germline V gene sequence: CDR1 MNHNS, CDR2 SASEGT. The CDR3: CASSELAANTGELFF. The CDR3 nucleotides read TGTGCCAGCAGTGAATTAGCGGCCAACACCGGGGAGCTGTTTTTT.

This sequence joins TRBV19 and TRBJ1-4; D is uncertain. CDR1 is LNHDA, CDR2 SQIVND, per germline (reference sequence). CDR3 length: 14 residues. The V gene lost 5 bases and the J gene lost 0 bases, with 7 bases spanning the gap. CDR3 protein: CASSLSATNEKLFF. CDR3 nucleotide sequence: TGTGCCAGTAGTCTCTCCGCAACTAATGAAAAACTGTTTTTT.

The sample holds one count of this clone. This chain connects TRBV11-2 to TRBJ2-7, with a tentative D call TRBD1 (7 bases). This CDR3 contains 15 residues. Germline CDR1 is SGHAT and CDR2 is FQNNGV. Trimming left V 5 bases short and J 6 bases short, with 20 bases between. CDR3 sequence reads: CASSAGLNRGGEQYV. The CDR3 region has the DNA TGTGCCAGCAGCGCAGGCCTCAACAGGGGAGGCGAGCAGTACGTC.

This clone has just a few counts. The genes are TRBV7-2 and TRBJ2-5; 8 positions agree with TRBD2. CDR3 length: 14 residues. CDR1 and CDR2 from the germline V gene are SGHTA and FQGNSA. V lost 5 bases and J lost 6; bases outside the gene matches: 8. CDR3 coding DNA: TGTGCCAGCAGCCTAAGCGGGGGAGGTCAGACCCAGTACTTC. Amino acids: CASSLSGGGQTQYF.